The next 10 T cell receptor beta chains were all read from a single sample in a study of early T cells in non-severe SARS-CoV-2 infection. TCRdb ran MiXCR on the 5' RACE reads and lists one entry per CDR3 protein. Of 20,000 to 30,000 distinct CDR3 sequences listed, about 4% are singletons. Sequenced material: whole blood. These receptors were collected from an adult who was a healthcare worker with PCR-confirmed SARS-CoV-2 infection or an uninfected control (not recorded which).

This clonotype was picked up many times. The CDR3: CSAISGTGSYGYTF. For the CDR3, the DNA is TGCAGTGCTATTTCCGGGACAGGGTCCTATGGCTACACCTTC. The chain links TRBV20-1 to TRBJ1-2, with 9 bases identical to TRBD1. Per germline, CDR1 DFQATT and CDR2 SNEGSKA (reference sequence). The CDR3 sequence is 14 residues long. The V segment lost 4 bases and the J segment 4 bases; nucleotides outside the gene matches: 7.

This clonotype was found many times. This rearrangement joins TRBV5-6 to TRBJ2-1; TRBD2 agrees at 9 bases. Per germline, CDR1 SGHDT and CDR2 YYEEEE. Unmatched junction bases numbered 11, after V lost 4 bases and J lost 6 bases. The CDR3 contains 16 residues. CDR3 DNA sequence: TGTGCCAGCAGCCCTCTAGGCGGGAGGGCCGTCAATGAGCAGTTCTTC. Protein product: CASSPLGGRAVNEQFF.

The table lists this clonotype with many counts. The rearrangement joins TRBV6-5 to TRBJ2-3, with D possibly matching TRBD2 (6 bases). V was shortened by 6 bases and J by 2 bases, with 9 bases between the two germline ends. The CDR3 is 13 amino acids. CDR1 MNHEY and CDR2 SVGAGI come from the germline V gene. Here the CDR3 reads CASSSGLTDTQYF. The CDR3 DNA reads TGTGCCAGCAGCTCGGGACTCACAGATACGCAGTATTTT.

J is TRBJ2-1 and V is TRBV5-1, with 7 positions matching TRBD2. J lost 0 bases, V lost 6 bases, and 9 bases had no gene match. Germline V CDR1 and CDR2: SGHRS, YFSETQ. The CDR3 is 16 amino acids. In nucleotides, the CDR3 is TGCGCCAGCACTCCGGACGGGGGGAGCTCCTACAATGAGCAGTTCTTC. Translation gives CASTPDGGSSYNEQFF.

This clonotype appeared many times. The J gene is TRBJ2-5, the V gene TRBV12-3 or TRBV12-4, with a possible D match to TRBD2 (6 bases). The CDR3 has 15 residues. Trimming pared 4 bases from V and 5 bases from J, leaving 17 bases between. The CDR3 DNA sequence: TGTGCCAGCAGTTCCCAGGGCGGGATGGGCGAGACCCAGTACTTC. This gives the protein CASSSQGGMGETQYF.

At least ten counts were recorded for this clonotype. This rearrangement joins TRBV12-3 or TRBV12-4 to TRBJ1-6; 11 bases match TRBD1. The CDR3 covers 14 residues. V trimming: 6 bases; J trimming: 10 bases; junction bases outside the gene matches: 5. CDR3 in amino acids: CASRPGTGGSPLHF. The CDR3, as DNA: TGTGCCAGCAGACCCGGGACAGGGGGATCACCCCTCCACTTT.

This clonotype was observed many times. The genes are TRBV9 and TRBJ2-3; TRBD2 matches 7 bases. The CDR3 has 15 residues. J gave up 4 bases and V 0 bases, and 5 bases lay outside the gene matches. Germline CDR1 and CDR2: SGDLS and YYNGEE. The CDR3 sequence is CASSVVTGGADTQYF. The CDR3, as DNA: TGTGCCAGCAGCGTAGTAACGGGGGGAGCAGATACGCAGTATTTT.

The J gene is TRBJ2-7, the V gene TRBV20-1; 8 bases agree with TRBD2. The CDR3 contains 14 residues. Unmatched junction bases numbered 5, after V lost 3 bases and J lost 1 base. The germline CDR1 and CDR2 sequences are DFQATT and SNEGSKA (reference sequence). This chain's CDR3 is CSARDGRGSYEQYF. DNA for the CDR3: TGCAGTGCTAGGGACGGGAGGGGTTCCTACGAGCAGTACTTC.

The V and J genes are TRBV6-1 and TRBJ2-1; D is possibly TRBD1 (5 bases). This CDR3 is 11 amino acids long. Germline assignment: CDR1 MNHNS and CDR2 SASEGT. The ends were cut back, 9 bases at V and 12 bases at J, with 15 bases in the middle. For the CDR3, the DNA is TGTGCCAGTGAACAGGTAATGGCGCAGTTCTTC. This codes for CASEQVMAQFF.

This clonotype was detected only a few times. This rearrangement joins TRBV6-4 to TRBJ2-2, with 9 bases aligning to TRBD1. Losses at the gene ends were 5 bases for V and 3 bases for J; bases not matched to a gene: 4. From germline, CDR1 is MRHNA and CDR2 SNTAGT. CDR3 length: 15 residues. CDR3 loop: CASSTRTGDTGELFF. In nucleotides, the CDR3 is TGTGCCAGCAGTACCCGGACAGGGGACACCGGGGAGCTGTTTTTT.